A selection of T cell receptor beta chains follows, all from one sample in a study of T cells after somatic rescue of genetic block. The repertoire was sequenced with immunoSEQ multiplex PCR; TCRdb's copy has only in-frame clones and lacks some. The repertoire holds 7,500 to 9,500 clones, with 80% as singletons. Specimen: peripheral blood mononuclear cells (PBMCs). The receptors shown here come from a boy younger than 18. CDR3s include the opening cysteine and the closing phenylalanine or tryptophan. D genes are given only for firm matches. Clone sizes are given selectively: once, few, many, or a class where the clone is expanded.

>TRBV14|TRBJ1-6|few|.
CASSQTGFSPLHF
TGTGCCAGCAGCCAAACAGGGTTTTCACCCCTCCACTTT
>TRBV11-2|TRBJ1-2|few|.
CASSLEPQGFYGYTF
TGTGCCAGCAGCTTGGAACCACAGGGTTTCTATGGCTACACCTTC
>TRBV11-3|TRBJ1-6|.|.
CASSKEGAYNSPLHF
TGTGCCAGCAGCAAAGAAGGGGCATATAATTCACCCCTCCACTTT
>TRBV4-1|TRBJ2-7|once|.
CASSYSHSYEQYF
TGCGCCAGCTCTTACAGTCACTCCTACGAGCAGTACTTC
>TRBV28|TRBJ1-2|.|.
CASSLFLGDYGYTF
TGTGCCAGCAGTTTATTTTTAGGGGACTATGGCTACACCTTC
>TRBV19|TRBJ2-7|.|TRBD2
CASSIRSGAPYEQYF
TGTGCCAGTAGTATACGAAGCGGGGCGCCCTACGAGCAGTACTTC
>TRBV2|TRBJ1-5|.|.
CASRDDDQPQHF
TGTGCCTCACGGGACGACGATCAGCCCCAGCATTTT
>TRBV11-3|TRBJ2-2|.|TRBD1
CASSSDRGGTGELFF
TGTGCCAGCAGCAGCGACAGGGGGGGCACCGGGGAGCTGTTTTTT
>TRBV7-9|TRBJ1-5|.|.
CASSLAGQGNQPQHF
TGTGCCAGCAGCTTAGCGGGGCAGGGGAATCAGCCCCAGCATTTT
>TRBV6-5|TRBJ2-7|.|TRBD1
CASAPRTGRYEQYF
TGTGCCAGCGCACCTCGGACAGGGAGATACGAGCAGTACTTC
>TRBV2|TRBJ2-2|.|.
CASSEIRRSGGELFF
TGTGCCAGCAGTGAAATACGGCGCTCTGGCGGGGAGCTGTTTTTT
>TRBV9|TRBJ1-4|.|.
CASSVDGSINEKLFF
TGTGCCAGCAGCGTTGATGGGAGCATCAATGAAAAACTGTTTTTT